This entry lists 25 T cell receptor beta chains sequenced from one sample in a study of beta chain features in type 1 diabetes. The sequenced template was cDNA made from the entire isolated RNA. The table came from immunoSEQ multiplex PCR; TCRdb's copy has only in-frame clones and leaves some out. The sample has some 220,000 clones, 11% seen once. Sequencing used central memory CD4+ T cells from blood. The receptor set was obtained from a man between 18 and 29 years old in good health.

This clone appeared a few times. This CDR3 is CASSSGTGSYEQYF. The CDR3 region has the DNA TGTGCCAGCAGCTCAGGGACAGGGTCCTACGAGCAGTACTTC. The chain employs TRBV7-2 and TRBJ2-7, with 9 bases that match TRBD1. CDR1 and CDR2 from the germline V gene are SGHTA and FQGNSA. With V trimmed by 4 bases and J by 1 base, 2 bases remained unmatched. The CDR3 loop spans 14 amino acids.

V gene TRBV7-2 combines with J gene TRBJ2-7; 9 bases match TRBD2. There are 15 residues in the CDR3. Trimming cost V 3 bases and J 3 bases; bases outside gene matches: 6. Germline assignment: CDR1 SGHTA and CDR2 FQGNSA. The CDR3 DNA sequence: TGTGCCAGCAGCTTCTCGGGTAGCGGGAGCTACGAGCAGTACTTC. This sequence encodes CASSFSGSGSYEQYF.

V is TRBV30 and J is TRBJ2-7; 7 bases match TRBD1. There are 13 residues in the CDR3. The germline V gene encodes CDR1 GTSNPN and CDR2 SVGIG (reference sequence). Trimming took 5 bases from V and 3 from J; bases not matched to a gene: 7. This CDR3 is CAWRTGTLYEQYF. DNA of the CDR3: TGTGCCTGGCGGACAGGAACCCTCTACGAGCAGTACTTC.

There are a few counts of this clone. The rearrangement links TRBV7-9 to TRBJ2-3; 9 positions agree with TRBD2. The germline V gene encodes CDR1 SEHNR and CDR2 FQNEAQ (reference sequence). Losses at the gene ends were 7 bases for V and 3 bases for J; bases not matched to a gene: 11. The CDR3 consists of 16 residues. The CDR3 DNA sequence: TGTGCCAGCACCACCGGTAGCGGGAGTTGGACAGATACGCAGTATTTT. Protein sequence: CASTTGSGSWTDTQYF.

As concerns this clone: Other DNA sequences in the sample encode the same CDR3. V and J are TRBV9 and TRBJ2-1; D is undetermined. This CDR3 is 14 amino acids long. Germline CDR1 and CDR2: SGDLS and YYNGEE. The V end was cut by 5 bases, the J end by 0 bases, with 9 bases between. In DNA form, the CDR3 reads TGTGCCAGCAGACCTTTAAGCTCCTACAATGAGCAGTTCTTC. Encoded protein: CASRPLSSYNEQFF.

The rearrangement joins TRBV30 to TRBJ1-1; D is undetermined. V was shortened by 0 bases and J by 1 base, with 6 bases between the two germline ends. Germline-derived CDR1 and CDR2 are GTSNPN and SVGIG (reference sequence). The CDR3 has 13 amino acids. The CDR3 loop reads CAWSVGSNTEAFF. The CDR3 DNA is TGTGCCTGGAGTGTAGGGTCGAACACTGAAGCTTTCTTT.

Many counts were recorded for this clone. The chain uses TRBV10-3 and TRBJ1-2; 7 bases fit TRBD1. This CDR3 has 16 residues. J gave up 2 bases and V 2 bases, and 8 bases lay outside the gene matches. Germline-derived CDR1 and CDR2 are ENHRY and SYGVKD. The CDR3 region has the DNA TGTGCCATCAGTGAGATTGCGGGACAGCAAAACTATGGCTACACCTTC. This sequence encodes CAISEIAGQQNYGYTF.

The CDR3 loop is CASSVRGGDSPLHF. CDR3 coding DNA: TGTGCCAGCAGCGTTAGGGGCGGGGATTCACCCCTCCACTTT. The rearrangement joins TRBV9 to TRBJ1-6; possibly TRBD1 for D (5 bases). The CDR3 is made up of 14 amino acids. Per the germline V gene, CDR1 is SGDLS and CDR2 is YYNGEE. With 2 bases removed from V and 8 bases from J, the gap between germline ends came to 11 bases. Drawing the rest from reference TRBV9 and TRBJ1-6, the complete variable domain is DSGVTQTPKHLITATGQRVTLRCSPRSGDLSVYWYQQSLDQGLQFLIQYYNGEERAKGNILERFSAQQFPDLHSELNLSSLELGDSALYFCASSVRGGDSPLHFGNGTRLTVT.

This clone was seen more than once but under ten times. The chain links TRBV29-1 to TRBJ2-7; 10 bases align to TRBD2. Per germline, CDR1 SQVTM and CDR2 ANQGSEA. J gave up 2 bases and V 4 bases, and 5 bases lay outside the gene matches. This CDR3 is built from 14 residues. The CDR3 loop is CSVVWLAGAYEQYF. The CDR3, as DNA: TGCAGCGTTGTGTGGCTAGCGGGAGCCTACGAGCAGTACTTC.

This clone has a count of ten or more. This chain uses TRBV6-1 with TRBJ2-5; D might be TRBD1 (5 bases). Germline CDR1 reads MNHNS; CDR2 reads SASEGT. Between the trimmed V and J ends, which lost 5 bases and 3 bases, there was a span of 10 bases. The CDR3 totals 13 residues. The CDR3 region has the DNA TGTGCCAGCAGTCTCGGACACAAAGAGACCCAGTACTTC. Protein product: CASSLGHKETQYF.

The chain combines TRBV27 with TRBJ2-1; possible D gene TRBD2, 6 bases. The V end lost 3 bases, the J end lost 3 bases, and 12 bases lay between the germline ends. CDR1 is MNHEY and CDR2 is SMNVEV in the germline V gene (reference sequence). This CDR3 has 15 amino acids. CDR3 nucleotide sequence: TGTGCCAGCAGTTTGGGGAGCGGGTACTACAATGAGCAGTTCTTC. Its translation: CASSLGSGYYNEQFF.

CDR3 coding DNA: TGTGCCAGCAGCTCTCGCTCCCAGACAGCCTACAATGAGCAGTTCTTC. Translating gives CASSSRSQTAYNEQFF. The V call is TRBV25-1, the J call TRBJ2-1; perhaps TRBD1 as D (5 bases). This CDR3 has 16 amino acids. Trimming stripped 6 bases from V and 2 bases from J, with 17 bases between. CDR1 is MGHDK, CDR2 SYGVNS, per germline. The whole variable domain, remainder taken from reference TRBV25-1 and TRBJ2-1, is EADIYQTPRYLVIGTGKKITLECSQTMGHDKMYWYQQDPGMELHLIHYSYGVNSTEKGDLSSESTVSRIRTEHFPLTLESARPSHTSQYLCASSSRSQTAYNEQFFGPGTRLTVL.

In its sample, this clone was seen a few times. The rearrangement uses TRBV6-1 and TRBJ2-7, with D maybe TRBD1 (6 bases). CDR1 is MNHNS, CDR2 SASEGT, per germline. CDR3 size: 15 residues. The ends were cut back, 2 bases at V and 0 bases at J, with 11 bases in the middle. CDR3 in amino acids: CASSESGQSSYEQYF. Here the CDR3 DNA reads TGTGCCAGCAGTGAAAGCGGACAGAGCTCCTACGAGCAGTACTTC.

A few counts support this clone. The chain recombines TRBV5-6 with TRBJ2-1, with no clear D. This CDR3 has 15 amino acids. CDR1 and CDR2 (germline): SGHDT, YYEEEE. V lost 5 bases to trimming and J lost 0 bases, with 12 bases between them. CDR3 DNA sequence: TGTGCCAGCAGGGGTGGAAGTAGCTCCTACAATGAGCAGTTCTTC. Translating it yields CASRGGSSSYNEQFF.

This chain links TRBV5-1 with TRBJ2-7; the match to TRBD1 covers 9 bases. There are 18 residues in the CDR3. The germline V gene has CDR1 SGHRS and CDR2 YFSETQ. V lost 4 bases and J lost 2; bases outside the gene matches: 16. In DNA, the CDR3 is TGCGCCAGCAGCCTCCCGGTGGAACAGGGGGCCGACGCCTACGAGCAGTACTTC. It yields the protein CASSLPVEQGADAYEQYF. The full variable domain, rest sourced from reference TRBV5-1 and TRBJ2-7, is KAGVTQTPRYLIKTRGQQVTLSCSPISGHRSVSWYQQTPGQGLQFLFEYFSETQRNKGNFPGRFSGRQFSNSRSEMNVSTLELGDSALYLCASSLPVEQGADAYEQYFGPGTRLTVT.

This chain joins TRBV19 and TRBJ2-1, with 9 bases identical to TRBD2. CDR1 is LNHDA and CDR2 is SQIVND in the germline V gene (reference sequence). Trimming cost V 9 bases and J 1 base; bases outside gene matches: 4. This CDR3 has 14 residues. CDR3 protein: CARLAGESYNEQFF. The CDR3 region has the DNA TGTGCCAGATTAGCGGGAGAGTCCTACAATGAGCAGTTCTTC.

In its sample, this clone was seen many times. The CDR3 nucleotides are TGTGCCAGCAGCCCAACTAGCGCATCTGATACGCAGTATTTT. Its protein is CASSPTSASDTQYF. This sequence joins TRBV7-9 and TRBJ2-3; 7 bases match TRBD2. The CDR3 sequence is 14 residues long. Germline CDR1 SEHNR, CDR2 FQNEAQ (reference sequence). V lost 5 bases, J lost 6 bases, and 8 bases stayed unmatched. The whole variable domain, remainder taken from reference TRBV7-9 and TRBJ2-3, is DTGVSQNPRHKITKRGQNVTFRCDPISEHNRLYWYRQTLGQGPEFLTYFQNEAQLEKSRLLSDRFSAERPKGSFSTLEIQRTEQGDSAMYLCASSPTSASDTQYFGPGTRLTVL.

This clone has only a few counts. CDR3 in amino acids: CSGGASGSRTGNEQYF. The CDR3 DNA reads as TGCAGCGGAGGGGCTAGCGGATCTAGAACGGGGAACGAGCAGTACTTC. The chain recombines TRBV29-1 with TRBJ2-7; 7 nucleotides agree with TRBD2. The length of the CDR3 is 16 residues. V shed 7 bases, J shed 5 bases, and the junction held 20 bases outside the gene matches. Looked up from germline, CDR1 is SQVTM and CDR2 is ANQGSEA.

The rearrangement joins TRBV7-2 to TRBJ2-1; D is perhaps TRBD2 (6 bases). Germline V gives CDR1 SGHTA, CDR2 FQGNSA. V lost 8 bases and J lost 2, with 16 bases in between. The CDR3 loop spans 15 amino acids. This chain's CDR3 is CASGVGGRTYNEQFF. The CDR3 DNA reads TGTGCCAGCGGCGTCGGGGGACGGACCTACAATGAGCAGTTCTTC.

The chain is built from TRBV7-9 and TRBJ2-5; tentative D call: TRBD2 (6 bases). Germline CDR1 and CDR2: SEHNR and FQNEAQ (reference sequence). The germline V and J ends were trimmed by 5 bases and 4 bases, with 11 bases remaining between them. This CDR3 comprises 13 residues. CDR3 bases: TGTGCCAGCAGCAAATTGGAGGGAGAGACCCAGTACTTC. Protein: CASSKLEGETQYF.

The table lists this clone with a few counts. Other DNA variants within this sample encode the same CDR3. The V and J genes are TRBV30 and TRBJ2-3; D is uncertain. Trimming removed 5 bases at V and 0 bases at J, with 12 bases between. The CDR3 covers 14 residues. CDR1 is GTSNPN, CDR2 SVGIG, per germline (reference sequence). The CDR3 DNA reads TGTGCCTGGTCGGACGGAACGAGCACAGATACGCAGTATTTT. This translates into CAWSDGTSTDTQYF.

This clone was observed a few times. The chain combines TRBV7-3 with TRBJ2-3; TRBD2 agrees at 12 bases. The V segment lost 4 bases and the J segment 5 bases; nucleotides outside the gene matches: 10. The CDR3 runs 17 residues. Germline V CDR1 and CDR2: SGHTA, FQGTGA. The CDR3: CASSSSRLAGDGDTQYF. The DNA of the CDR3 is TGTGCCAGCAGCTCAAGTCGACTAGCGGGAGATGGAGATACGCAGTATTTT.

The table lists this clone with a few counts. V usage is TRBV11-2 and J usage is TRBJ2-3; TRBD2 is a possible D gene (6 bases). The CDR3 sequence is 15 residues long. Trimming removed 0 bases at V and 2 bases at J, with 9 bases between. Germline assignment: CDR1 SGHAT and CDR2 FQNNGV. The CDR3 nucleotides are TGTGCCAGCAGCTTAGACGGGAGAGACACAGATACGCAGTATTTT. Translating it yields CASSLDGRDTDTQYF. The full variable domain, in which reference TRBV11-2 and TRBJ2-3 provide the parts outside the CDR3, is EAGVAQSPRYKIIEKRQSVAFWCNPISGHATLYWYQQILGQGPKLLIQFQNNGVVDDSQLPKDRFSAERLKGVDSTLKIQPAKLEDSAVYLCASSLDGRDTDTQYFGPGTRLTVL.

This clone came up a few times. Other DNA sequences in this sample translate to the same CDR3. The V and J genes are TRBV7-9 and TRBJ2-5, with D possibly TRBD1 on 6 matching bases. CDR3 size: 13 residues. CDR1 is SEHNR, CDR2 FQNEAQ, per germline (reference sequence). The V gene lost 1 base and the J gene lost 5 bases, with 8 bases spanning the gap. The CDR3 here is CASSLERGETQYF. CDR3 DNA: TGTGCCAGCAGCTTAGAGAGGGGGGAGACCCAGTACTTC. The full variable domain, rest sourced from reference TRBV7-9 and TRBJ2-5, is DTGVSQNPRHKITKRGQNVTFRCDPISEHNRLYWYRQTLGQGPEFLTYFQNEAQLEKSRLLSDRFSAERPKGSFSTLEIQRTEQGDSAMYLCASSLERGETQYFGPGTRLLVL.

The rearrangement uses TRBV27 and TRBJ2-1; maybe TRBD2 (5 bases). Germline V gives CDR1 MNHEY, CDR2 SMNVEV (reference sequence). CDR3 length equals 17 residues. The V gene lost 2 bases and the J gene lost 2 bases, with 16 bases spanning the gap. The CDR3 loop reads CASSLRVGVSTYNEQFF. Here the CDR3 DNA reads TGTGCCAGCAGTTTAAGGGTGGGAGTAAGTACCTACAATGAGCAGTTCTTC.